The rows below give T cell receptor beta chains drawn from one sample of a study of T-cell memory formation after mild COVID-19. MiXCR, applied by TCRdb to the 5' RACE reads, yields one record per CDR3 protein. The data hold 200,000 to 250,000 distinct CDR3 sequences, with 7.5% to 10% observed a single time. Sequencing input: PBMCs or a T cell subset sorted from them (not recorded which). Receptors were obtained from a man between 18 and 29 years old who had mild COVID-19 (a few samples of this study predate the infection). Cell type and time point are not known. Each CDR3 is given with its conserved first and last residue. Each record gives: D gene, J gene, CDR3 length, clone size, V gene, CDR3 protein, CDR3 DNA. A D gene is named only where the DNA matches it firmly. Not every row has a clone size; where given, it reads once, few, many or a size class.

d_call: TRBD2
j_call: TRBJ2-1
cdr3_length: 17
clone_size: NA
v_call: TRBV7-3
cdr3_aa: CASSSDRTSGAYNEQFF
cdr3_nt: TGTGCCAGCAGCTCCGATCGAACTAGCGGGGCGTACAATGAGCAGTTCTTC

d_call: TRBD1
j_call: TRBJ2-3
cdr3_length: 14
clone_size: NA
v_call: TRBV19
cdr3_aa: CASKGTGGRDTQYF
cdr3_nt: TGTGCCAGTAAAGGGACAGGGGGCCGCGATACGCAGTATTTT

d_call: NA
j_call: TRBJ1-2
cdr3_length: 16
clone_size: NA
v_call: TRBV20-1
cdr3_aa: CSASDSRRNANYGYTF
cdr3_nt: TGCAGTGCTAGTGACTCGAGACGGAACGCTAACTATGGCTACACCTTC

d_call: NA
j_call: TRBJ2-5
cdr3_length: 14
clone_size: NA
v_call: TRBV5-6
cdr3_aa: CASSNGGVTETQYF
cdr3_nt: TGTGCCAGCAGCAACGGTGGGGTGACGGAGACCCAGTACTTC

d_call: NA
j_call: TRBJ2-7
cdr3_length: 16
clone_size: few
v_call: TRBV3-1
cdr3_aa: CASSQDGGVSSYEQYF
cdr3_nt: TGTGCCAGCAGCCAAGACGGCGGGGTGAGCTCCTACGAGCAGTACTTC

d_call: TRBD1
j_call: TRBJ1-2
cdr3_length: 14
clone_size: many
v_call: TRBV7-3
cdr3_aa: CASSPGQENYGYTF
cdr3_nt: TGTGCCAGCAGCCCGGGACAGGAGAACTATGGCTACACCTTC

d_call: NA
j_call: TRBJ2-1
cdr3_length: 15
clone_size: few
v_call: TRBV6-6
cdr3_aa: CASSYRGGKPNEQFF
cdr3_nt: TGTGCCAGCAGTTACCGCGGGGGCAAACCCAATGAGCAGTTCTTC

d_call: TRBD2
j_call: TRBJ2-1
cdr3_length: 15
clone_size: many
v_call: TRBV6-5
cdr3_aa: CASGGGRSLYNEQFF
cdr3_nt: TGTGCCAGTGGGGGGGGGAGGTCCCTTTACAATGAGCAGTTCTTC

d_call: NA
j_call: TRBJ1-5
cdr3_length: 16
clone_size: NA
v_call: TRBV4-1
cdr3_aa: CASSQDRGWSNQPQHF
cdr3_nt: TGCGCCAGCAGCCAAGACAGGGGCTGGAGCAATCAGCCCCAGCATTTT

d_call: NA
j_call: TRBJ2-2
cdr3_length: 13
clone_size: few
v_call: TRBV4-3
cdr3_aa: CASSQDKDRELFF
cdr3_nt: TGCGCCAGCAGCCAAGACAAGGACCGGGAGCTGTTTTTT

d_call: NA
j_call: TRBJ1-1
cdr3_length: 12
clone_size: many
v_call: TRBV12-3/TRBV12-4
cdr3_aa: CASRGDGTEAFF
cdr3_nt: TGTGCCAGCAGGGGGGATGGCACTGAAGCTTTCTTT

d_call: NA
j_call: TRBJ1-4
cdr3_length: 14
clone_size: few
v_call: TRBV7-7
cdr3_aa: CASSLGGVGEKLFF
cdr3_nt: TGTGCCAGCAGCTTAGGGGGCGTGGGTGAAAAACTGTTTTTT

d_call: NA
j_call: TRBJ2-1
cdr3_length: 16
clone_size: NA
v_call: TRBV9
cdr3_aa: CASSVLGRNEYNEQFF
cdr3_nt: TGTGCCAGCAGCGTACTGGGCAGGAATGAGTACAATGAGCAGTTCTTC

d_call: NA
j_call: TRBJ1-2
cdr3_length: 13
clone_size: few
v_call: TRBV27
cdr3_aa: CASSHRVEGGYTF
cdr3_nt: TGTGCCAGCAGCCACAGGGTGGAGGGTGGCTACACCTTC

d_call: TRBD1
j_call: TRBJ2-1
cdr3_length: 15
clone_size: few
v_call: TRBV7-2
cdr3_aa: CASSPRGQGYNEQFF
cdr3_nt: TGTGCCAGCAGCCCTCGTGGACAGGGTTACAATGAGCAGTTCTTC

d_call: NA
j_call: TRBJ1-4
cdr3_length: 15
clone_size: many
v_call: TRBV7-2
cdr3_aa: CASSGQTGPNEKLFF
cdr3_nt: TGTGCCAGCAGCGGACAGACGGGACCTAATGAAAAACTGTTTTTT

d_call: TRBD1
j_call: TRBJ2-1
cdr3_length: 15
clone_size: NA
v_call: TRBV12-3/TRBV12-4
cdr3_aa: CASSLTGEMYNEQFF
cdr3_nt: TGTGCCAGCAGTTTGACAGGGGAGATGTACAATGAGCAGTTCTTC

d_call: NA
j_call: TRBJ2-5
cdr3_length: 14
clone_size: few
v_call: TRBV3-1
cdr3_aa: CASSSGLARETQYF
cdr3_nt: TGTGCCAGCAGCTCAGGGCTAGCGCGGGAGACCCAGTACTTC

d_call: TRBD1
j_call: TRBJ2-2
cdr3_length: 15
clone_size: NA
v_call: TRBV7-2
cdr3_aa: CASSRQGAEGGELFF
cdr3_nt: TGTGCCAGCAGCAGACAGGGGGCAGAAGGCGGGGAGCTGTTTTTT

d_call: NA
j_call: TRBJ2-3
cdr3_length: 13
clone_size: few
v_call: TRBV6-2/TRBV6-3
cdr3_aa: CASSYFSGDTQYF
cdr3_nt: TGTGCCAGCAGTTACTTTTCGGGGGATACGCAGTATTTT

d_call: TRBD1
j_call: TRBJ2-7
cdr3_length: 16
clone_size: NA
v_call: TRBV6-7
cdr3_aa: CASSYHRTGVSYEQYF
cdr3_nt: TGTGCCAGCAGTTACCACAGGACAGGGGTATCTTACGAGCAGTACTTC

d_call: TRBD1
j_call: TRBJ2-1
cdr3_length: 14
clone_size: few
v_call: TRBV20-1
cdr3_aa: CSAATGSSYNEQFF
cdr3_nt: TGCAGTGCCGCGACAGGGAGCTCCTACAATGAGCAGTTCTTC

d_call: NA
j_call: TRBJ1-1
cdr3_length: 13
clone_size: few
v_call: TRBV7-8
cdr3_aa: CASSPGRQTEAFF
cdr3_nt: TGTGCCAGCAGCCCCGGACGCCAGACTGAAGCTTTCTTT

d_call: NA
j_call: TRBJ2-1
cdr3_length: 14
clone_size: NA
v_call: TRBV5-1
cdr3_aa: CASRTGANENEQFF
cdr3_nt: TGCGCCAGCAGAACGGGGGCGAATGAAAATGAGCAGTTCTTC

d_call: NA
j_call: TRBJ1-1
cdr3_length: 14
clone_size: NA
v_call: TRBV4-3
cdr3_aa: CASSQDVKEVEAFF
cdr3_nt: TGCGCCAGCAGCCAAGATGTAAAGGAGGTTGAAGCTTTCTTT

d_call: TRBD1
j_call: TRBJ2-7
cdr3_length: 15
clone_size: few
v_call: TRBV4-1
cdr3_aa: CASSQGQGSSYEQYF
cdr3_nt: TGCGCCAGCAGCCAGGGACAGGGGAGCTCCTACGAGCAGTACTTC

d_call: TRBD2
j_call: TRBJ2-3
cdr3_length: 17
clone_size: many
v_call: TRBV5-1
cdr3_aa: CASSLSLAGGSTDTQYF
cdr3_nt: TGCGCCAGCAGCCTATCACTAGCGGGGGGGAGCACAGATACGCAGTATTTT

d_call: NA
j_call: TRBJ2-7
cdr3_length: 12
clone_size: few
v_call: TRBV6-5
cdr3_aa: CASRHQGNEQYF
cdr3_nt: TGTGCCAGCAGACATCAGGGGAACGAGCAGTACTTC

d_call: NA
j_call: TRBJ2-3
cdr3_length: 12
clone_size: NA
v_call: TRBV7-2
cdr3_aa: CASSFTGHTQYF
cdr3_nt: TGTGCCAGCAGCTTTACAGGCCATACGCAGTATTTT

d_call: NA
j_call: TRBJ2-7
cdr3_length: 11
clone_size: many
v_call: TRBV25-1
cdr3_aa: CASSEYVEQYF
cdr3_nt: TGTGCCAGCAGTGAATATGTCGAGCAGTACTTC

d_call: NA
j_call: TRBJ2-3
cdr3_length: 18
clone_size: few
v_call: TRBV2
cdr3_aa: CASSETYQTAPSTDTQYF
cdr3_nt: TGTGCCAGCAGTGAAACCTACCAAACGGCCCCAAGCACAGATACGCAGTATTTT

d_call: NA
j_call: TRBJ2-7
cdr3_length: 12
clone_size: NA
v_call: TRBV20-1
cdr3_aa: CSASGGPYEQYF
cdr3_nt: TGCAGTGCTAGCGGGGGTCCCTACGAGCAGTACTTC

d_call: NA
j_call: TRBJ2-7
cdr3_length: 14
clone_size: many
v_call: TRBV5-1
cdr3_aa: CASSLEAGVYEQYF
cdr3_nt: TGCGCCAGCAGCTTGGAGGCAGGGGTCTACGAGCAGTACTTC

d_call: NA
j_call: TRBJ1-2
cdr3_length: 12
clone_size: NA
v_call: TRBV7-9
cdr3_aa: CASSSGFYGYTF
cdr3_nt: TGTGCCAGCAGCTCAGGGTTCTATGGCTACACCTTC

d_call: TRBD2
j_call: TRBJ2-2
cdr3_length: 15
clone_size: few
v_call: TRBV6-6
cdr3_aa: CASSQSGLAAGELFF
cdr3_nt: TGTGCCAGCAGTCAATCGGGACTAGCGGCCGGGGAGCTGTTTTTT

d_call: NA
j_call: TRBJ2-7
cdr3_length: 13
clone_size: NA
v_call: TRBV11-2
cdr3_aa: CASSLRAADEQYF
cdr3_nt: TGTGCCAGCAGCCTAAGGGCGGCGGACGAGCAGTACTTC

d_call: NA
j_call: TRBJ2-2
cdr3_length: 17
clone_size: few
v_call: TRBV11-1
cdr3_aa: CASSSDPNHPNTGELFF
cdr3_nt: TGTGCCAGCAGCTCGGACCCAAACCACCCGAATACCGGGGAGCTGTTTTTT

d_call: TRBD1
j_call: TRBJ1-1
cdr3_length: 13
clone_size: NA
v_call: TRBV12-3/TRBV12-4
cdr3_aa: CASSGQGSTEAFF
cdr3_nt: TGTGCCAGCAGTGGACAGGGGAGCACTGAAGCTTTCTTT

d_call: NA
j_call: TRBJ1-2
cdr3_length: 14
clone_size: many
v_call: TRBV11-2
cdr3_aa: CASTPPGRALGYTF
cdr3_nt: TGTGCCAGCACCCCACCTGGCAGGGCCCTTGGCTACACCTTC

d_call: NA
j_call: TRBJ1-1
cdr3_length: 15
clone_size: many
v_call: TRBV12-3/TRBV12-4
cdr3_aa: CASSFLGVGDTEAFF
cdr3_nt: TGTGCCAGCAGTTTTTTGGGGGTTGGAGACACTGAAGCTTTCTTT

d_call: TRBD2
j_call: TRBJ2-3
cdr3_length: 17
clone_size: NA
v_call: TRBV6-5
cdr3_aa: CASSYSAGGTITDTQYF
cdr3_nt: TGTGCCAGCAGTTACTCGGCGGGGGGTACGATTACAGATACGCAGTATTTT

d_call: TRBD1
j_call: TRBJ2-3
cdr3_length: 15
clone_size: once
v_call: TRBV11-2
cdr3_aa: CASSLWTGLVDTQYF
cdr3_nt: TGTGCCAGCAGCTTATGGACAGGGCTCGTGGATACGCAGTATTTT

d_call: NA
j_call: TRBJ2-1
cdr3_length: 12
clone_size: many
v_call: TRBV5-4
cdr3_aa: CASSLVANEQFF
cdr3_nt: TGTGCCAGCAGCTTGGTGGCGAATGAGCAGTTCTTC

d_call: NA
j_call: TRBJ2-2
cdr3_length: 15
clone_size: NA
v_call: TRBV3-1
cdr3_aa: CASSQGSLNTGELFF
cdr3_nt: TGTGCCAGCAGCCAAGGTTCCTTAAACACCGGGGAGCTGTTTTTT

d_call: NA
j_call: TRBJ1-6
cdr3_length: 13
clone_size: many
v_call: TRBV5-1
cdr3_aa: CASSLQDNSPLHF
cdr3_nt: TGCGCCAGCAGCTTACAGGATAATTCACCCCTCCACTTT

d_call: NA
j_call: TRBJ2-7
cdr3_length: 13
clone_size: few
v_call: TRBV7-2
cdr3_aa: CASSLIREYEQYF
cdr3_nt: TGTGCCAGCAGCTTGATCAGGGAATACGAGCAGTACTTC

d_call: NA
j_call: TRBJ1-6
cdr3_length: 13
clone_size: few
v_call: TRBV5-5
cdr3_aa: CASSLDGDSPLHF
cdr3_nt: TGTGCCAGCAGCTTGGACGGGGATTCACCCCTCCACTTT

d_call: NA
j_call: TRBJ1-1
cdr3_length: 15
clone_size: NA
v_call: TRBV4-3
cdr3_aa: CASSPFSLGGTEAFF
cdr3_nt: TGCGCCAGCAGCCCCTTTAGTCTCGGGGGGACTGAAGCTTTCTTT

d_call: NA
j_call: TRBJ2-5
cdr3_length: 12
clone_size: many
v_call: TRBV7-2
cdr3_aa: CASSFGRETQYF
cdr3_nt: TGTGCCAGCAGCTTCGGTAGAGAGACCCAGTACTTC

d_call: NA
j_call: TRBJ2-1
cdr3_length: 11
clone_size: few
v_call: TRBV6-5
cdr3_aa: CATVVGDEQFF
cdr3_nt: TGTGCCACCGTGGTGGGGGATGAGCAGTTCTTC

d_call: NA
j_call: TRBJ2-2
cdr3_length: 13
clone_size: few
v_call: TRBV2
cdr3_aa: CASILGGSGELFF
cdr3_nt: TGTGCCAGCATCCTTGGAGGGTCCGGGGAGCTGTTTTTT

d_call: TRBD1
j_call: TRBJ2-1
cdr3_length: 12
clone_size: NA
v_call: TRBV20-1
cdr3_aa: CSAGGQGHEQFF
cdr3_nt: TGCAGTGCGGGGGGACAGGGGCATGAGCAGTTCTTC